The 13 T cell receptor beta chains reported below all come from one sample, sequenced in a study of blood T cell repertoires in COVID-19. Only in-frame clones appear in the TCRdb table, and some are missing; sequencing was by immunoSEQ multiplex PCR. The sample has 190,000 or so clones, 86% seen once. The specimen was peripheral blood. The receptors shown here come from a woman in her 70s with acute or convalescent COVID-19.

The chain has TRBV14 and TRBJ2-7; 11 bases align to TRBD2. The J segment lost 7 bases and the V segment lost 5 bases, leaving 16 bases of the junction unmatched. The germline V gene encodes CDR1 SGHDN and CDR2 FVKESK. The CDR3 contains 17 residues. CDR3 loop: CASSARGGTSGSQEQYF. In DNA, the CDR3 is TGTGCCAGCAGCGCCCGAGGGGGGACTAGCGGTTCCCAGGAGCAGTACTTC.

In this sample, this clone turned up once. CDR3 sequence reads: CASSPGGETQYF. CDR3 DNA sequence: TGTGCCAGCAGTCCCGGGGGAGAGACCCAGTACTTC. The V gene is TRBV2, the J gene TRBJ2-5; TRBD2 is a possible D gene (6 bases). Trimming shortened V by 5 bases and J by 4 bases, and 8 bases separated the two germline ends. Germline V lookup: CDR1 SNHLY, CDR2 FYNNEI. The CDR3 contains 12 residues.

The chain is built from TRBV5-1 and TRBJ1-1, with D possibly matching TRBD1 (6 bases). V shed 5 bases and J shed 5 bases, with 10 bases lying between them. The germline V gene has CDR1 SGHRS and CDR2 YFSETQ. The CDR3 runs 12 residues. The CDR3 coding sequence is TGCGCCAGCAGAAAGGGGGAAACTGAAGCTTTCTTT. This gives the protein CASRKGETEAFF.

This chain joins TRBV3-1 (or the pseudogene TRBV3-2) and TRBJ1-1, with D possibly matching TRBD1 (6 bases). The CDR3 is made up of 12 amino acids. Germline V gene data show CDR1 as LGHDT and CDR2 as YNNKEL (reference sequence). V was shortened by 5 bases and J by 8 bases, with 12 bases between the two germline ends. CDR3 amino acids: CASSAPGQEAFF. The CDR3 nucleotides read TGTGCCAGCAGCGCACCAGGACAGGAAGCTTTCTTT.

The chain uses TRBV7-8 and TRBJ1-5; TRBD1 matches 11 bases. CDR3 size: 18 residues. Germline trimming cut 1 base from V and 4 bases from J; bases unmatched to any gene: 9. The V gene's germline CDR1 is SGHVS and CDR2 FQNEAQ. The CDR3 protein is CASSLGTGGSPGNQPQHF. CDR3 coding DNA: TGTGCCAGCAGCTTAGGGACAGGGGGCTCCCCGGGGAATCAGCCCCAGCATTTT.

This clone was seen once. The sample holds other DNA sequences that translate to the same CDR3. V gene TRBV19 combines with J gene TRBJ2-7; D is uncertain. The V gene lost 3 bases and the J gene lost 4 bases, with 10 bases spanning the gap. The CDR3 extends over 13 amino acids. The germline V gene has CDR1 LNHDA and CDR2 SQIVND (reference sequence). CDR3 DNA sequence: TGTGCCAGTAGTATCGGTGGTGGTTACGAGCAGTACTTC. Its translation: CASSIGGGYEQYF.

This chain links TRBV7-8 with TRBJ1-6, with D possibly being TRBD1 (6 bases). Germline CDR1 reads SGHVS; CDR2 reads FQNEAQ. This CDR3 spans 16 amino acids. Trimming took 5 bases from V and 9 from J, leaving 20 bases between them. CDR3 in amino acids: CASSLSSGTLFSPLHF. For the CDR3, the DNA is TGTGCCAGCAGCCTCTCATCCGGGACACTTTTTTCACCCCTCCACTTT.

The J gene is TRBJ1-2, the V gene TRBV5-5; D possibly corresponds to TRBD1 (6 bases). This CDR3 spans 14 amino acids. V shed 4 bases and J shed 1 base, with 11 bases lying between them. CDR1 and CDR2 from the germline V gene are SGHKS and YYEKEE (reference sequence). As DNA, the CDR3 is TGTGCCAGCAGCCCGACAGGTTATAACTATGGCTACACCTTC. This translates into CASSPTGYNYGYTF.

The chain employs TRBV9 and TRBJ2-2, with 7 bases fitting TRBD2. The CDR3 sequence is 15 residues long. Germline values: CDR1 SGDLS, CDR2 YYNGEE. With 0 bases clipped from V and 6 bases from J, the junction kept 5 bases outside the gene matches. The CDR3: CASSVEAGRAGELFF. CDR3 in DNA: TGTGCCAGCAGCGTAGAAGCAGGGAGGGCCGGGGAGCTGTTTTTT.

The chain has TRBV27 and TRBJ2-7; 14 nucleotides agree with TRBD2. The CDR3 is 15 amino acids. Germline V gene sequence: CDR1 MNHEY, CDR2 SMNVEV (reference sequence). V lost 4 bases to trimming and J lost 7 bases; unmatched junction nucleotides: 6. CDR3 region: CASSSGLAGAEEQYF. The CDR3 DNA follows: TGTGCCAGCAGTTCGGGACTAGCGGGAGCAGAAGAGCAGTACTTC.

The gene calls are TRBV28 and TRBJ2-7, with TRBD1 identical over 7 bases. The V gene end was trimmed by 5 bases and the J gene end by 0 bases; junction bases not matched to a gene: 10. Germline CDR1 is MDHEN and CDR2 is SYDVKM. The CDR3 sequence is 16 residues long. The DNA for the CDR3 is TGTGCCAGCAGTCAAACAGGGGCCCCAAGCTCCTACGAGCAGTACTTC. Residues: CASSQTGAPSSYEQYF.

V usage is TRBV6-2 or TRBV6-3 and J usage is TRBJ2-1; 10 bases align to TRBD2. Losses at the gene ends were 3 bases for V and 4 bases for J; bases not matched to a gene: 9. In germline, CDR1 is MNHEY, CDR2 SVGEGT. The CDR3 spans 17 residues. The CDR3 spells CASSYNKREGRYNEQFF. Here the CDR3 DNA reads TGTGCCAGCAGTTATAATAAGCGGGAGGGCCGGTACAATGAGCAGTTCTTC.

The genes are TRBV5-1 and TRBJ1-1; the D is unclear. The V end was cut by 5 bases, the J end by 4 bases, with 15 bases between. This CDR3 is built from 14 residues. Germline-derived CDR1 and CDR2 are SGHRS and YFSETQ. CDR3 sequence: CASRQLTIPTEAFF. The CDR3 DNA follows: TGCGCCAGCAGGCAACTCACTATACCCACTGAAGCTTTCTTT. Complete variable domain (other parts from reference TRBV5-1 and TRBJ1-1): KAGVTQTPRYLIKTRGQQVTLSCSPISGHRSVSWYQQTPGQGLQFLFEYFSETQRNKGNFPGRFSGRQFSNSRSEMNVSTLELGDSALYLCASRQLTIPTEAFFGQGTRLTVV.